These 21 T cell receptor beta chains originate from one sample sequenced in a study of CD4 T cells in relation to SARS-CoV-2 and coronaviruses. Sequencing was performed with immunoSEQ multiplex PCR; in TCRdb, only in-frame clones are kept and a portion is missing. Among about 64,000 clones listed, 94% were seen once. The unexposed donors gave CD4+ T cells in about 2011-2018, prior to COVID-19. The sequenced material came from naive CD4+ T cells from PBMCs. Subset in this sample: naive CD4+ T cells isolated by negative enrichment. The receptors shown here come from a human donor in good health.

This chain joins TRBV5-8 and TRBJ2-3, with D perhaps matching TRBD1 (5 bases). The V end was cut by 0 bases, the J end by 1 base, with 24 bases between. The germline gives CDR1 SGHTS, CDR2 YDEGEE. There are 20 residues in the CDR3. In DNA, the CDR3 is TGTGCCAGCAGCTTGGCCCATTCGACTCGACAGTCGGTACGCACAGATACGCAGTATTTT. Its protein product is CASSLAHSTRQSVRTDTQYF. The full variable domain, completed using reference TRBV5-8 and TRBJ2-3, is EAGVTQSPTHLIKTRGQQATLRCSPISGHTSVYWYQQALGLGLQFLLWYDEGEERNRGNFPPRFSGRQFPNYSSELNVNALELEDSALYLCASSLAHSTRQSVRTDTQYFGPGTRLTVL.

V and J are TRBV4-1 and TRBJ2-6, with 12 nucleotides matching TRBD1. This CDR3 is 21 amino acids long. V shed 2 bases and J 4 bases; nucleotides not matched to a gene: 15. Germline CDR1 is MGHRA and CDR2 is YSYEKL. This CDR3 reads CASSQLSGLGTGGFGANVLTF. Here the CDR3 DNA reads TGCGCCAGCAGCCAACTGTCCGGCTTGGGGACAGGGGGCTTCGGGGCCAACGTCCTGACTTTC.

This chain links TRBV5-1 with TRBJ2-3; 10 bases map to TRBD2. J gave up 0 bases and V 4 bases, and 5 bases lay outside the gene matches. This CDR3 is 16 amino acids long. Germline CDR1 SGHRS, CDR2 YFSETQ. Here the CDR3 reads CASSPWTSGSTDTQYF. CDR3 nucleotide sequence: TGCGCCAGCAGCCCTTGGACTAGCGGAAGCACAGATACGCAGTATTTT.

The V gene is TRBV28, the J gene TRBJ1-1, with D perhaps TRBD1 (5 bases). The germline V and J ends were trimmed by 4 bases and 7 bases, with 10 bases remaining between them. The CDR3 has 12 amino acids. Germline CDR1 is MDHEN and CDR2 is SYDVKM. The CDR3 DNA is TGTGCCAGCAGTTCCCCAGGGTTTGAAGCTTTCTTT. It translates to CASSSPGFEAFF.

This chain uses TRBV25-1 with TRBJ2-1; D might be TRBD1 or TRBD2, each matching 5 bases. The length of the CDR3 is 16 residues. CDR1 and CDR2 (germline): MGHDK, SYGVNS. The germline V and J ends were trimmed by 4 bases and 3 bases, with 16 bases remaining between them. CDR3 DNA: TGTGCCAGCAGTGTGACTCGGGGACGGGGCTACAATGAGCAGTTCTTC. This codes for CASSVTRGRGYNEQFF.

CDR3 amino acids: CASSFLSGANVLTF. As DNA, the CDR3 is TGTGCCAGCAGTTTTTTGTCTGGGGCCAACGTCCTGACTTTC. The rearrangement uses TRBV28 and TRBJ2-6, with no clear D. V dropped 3 bases and J dropped 1 base, with 4 bases sitting between them. This CDR3 is 14 amino acids long. The V gene's germline CDR1 is MDHEN and CDR2 SYDVKM.

The rearrangement links TRBV18 to TRBJ1-6, with D perhaps matching TRBD1 (5 bases). V lost 8 bases and J lost 0, with 11 bases in between. CDR1 and CDR2 from the germline V gene are KGHSH and LQKENI. This CDR3 is built from 15 residues. The CDR3 spells CASTPGSSYNSPLHF. CDR3 sequence (DNA): TGTGCCAGCACCCCAGGGAGCTCCTATAATTCACCCCTCCACTTT.

The chain employs TRBV19 and TRBJ2-3, with D uncertain. This CDR3 has 12 amino acids. Trimming removed 3 bases at V and 6 bases at J, with 7 bases between. Germline V gene lookup returns CDR1 LNHDA and CDR2 SQIVND (reference sequence). CDR3 sequence (DNA): TGTGCCAGTAGTATTTCTAAGGATACGCAGTATTTT. Its protein is CASSISKDTQYF.

The V gene is TRBV30, the J gene TRBJ2-1; weak D call: TRBD1 (5 bases). Germline assignment: CDR1 GTSNPN and CDR2 SVGIG (reference sequence). The CDR3 is 12 amino acids. V lost 3 bases and J 7 bases, leaving 10 bases between the germline ends. As DNA, the CDR3 is TGTGCCTGGAGAATAGACAGAAATGAGCAGTTCTTC. Its translation: CAWRIDRNEQFF. Looking up the rest from reference TRBV30 and TRBJ2-1 gives the full variable domain: SQTIHQWPATLVQPVGSPLSLECTVEGTSNPNLYWYRQAAGRGLQLLFYSVGIGQISSEVPQNLSASRPQDRQFILSSKKLLLSDSGFYLCAWRIDRNEQFFGPGTRLTVL.

This clone was detected once. The V gene is TRBV30, the J gene TRBJ2-3; TRBD1 might be the D (6 bases). V lost 2 bases and J lost 3, with 9 bases in between. The CDR3 totals 13 residues. CDR1 and CDR2 (germline): GTSNPN, SVGIG (reference sequence). The CDR3 here is CAWSNRETDTQYF. The CDR3 DNA is TGTGCCTGGAGTAACAGGGAGACAGATACGCAGTATTTT. The full variable domain, completed using reference TRBV30 and TRBJ2-3, is SQTIHQWPATLVQPVGSPLSLECTVEGTSNPNLYWYRQAAGRGLQLLFYSVGIGQISSEVPQNLSASRPQDRQFILSSKKLLLSDSGFYLCAWSNRETDTQYFGPGTRLTVL.

About this clone itself: At one end, the junction sequence differs from germline, possibly due to a read error. This rearrangement joins TRBV6-5 to TRBJ1-4; D uncertain. Per germline, CDR1 MNHEY and CDR2 SVGAGI. The CDR3 is made up of 14 amino acids. DNA for the CDR3: TGTGCCAGCAGTGACTCGGTGCCTAATGAAAAACTGTTTTTT. Translation: CASSDSVPNEKLFF.

This chain joins TRBV18 and TRBJ1-1; 8 nucleotides agree with TRBD1. Trimming cost V 1 base and J 5 bases; bases outside gene matches: 12. Germline values: CDR1 KGHSH, CDR2 LQKENI. The CDR3 consists of 17 residues. The DNA of the CDR3 is TGTGCCAGCTCACCACTCAATTCTGGGACAGGCCTAACTGAAGCTTTCTTT. Amino acids: CASSPLNSGTGLTEAFF. The entire variable domain, with the rest obtained from reference TRBV18 and TRBJ1-1, is as follows: NAGVMQNPRHLVRRRGQEARLRCSPMKGHSHVYWYRQLPEEGLKFMVYLQKENIIDESGMPKERFSAEFPKEGPSILRIQQVVRGDSAAYFCASSPLNSGTGLTEAFFGQGTRLTVV.

The rearrangement links TRBV3-1 (or the pseudogene TRBV3-2) to TRBJ2-7; weak D call: TRBD2 (5 bases). The V end was cut by 3 bases, the J end by 5 bases, with 11 bases between. CDR3 length: 13 amino acids. Looked up from germline, CDR1 is LGHDT and CDR2 is YNNKEL (reference sequence). CDR3 nucleotides: TGTGCCAGCAGCCACGACTACCAGAACGAGCAGTACTTC. Translated, it gives CASSHDYQNEQYF.

The chain recombines TRBV18 with TRBJ1-3; D not certain. Germline V gene lookup returns CDR1 KGHSH and CDR2 LQKENI. This CDR3 contains 14 residues. The V gene lost 3 bases and the J gene lost 3 bases, with 9 bases spanning the gap. CDR3 sequence: CASSPGQLGNTIYF. For the CDR3, the DNA is TGTGCCAGCTCACCGGGCCAGCTTGGAAACACCATATATTTT.

The chain combines TRBV24-1 with TRBJ2-2; 7 positions agree with TRBD1. The CDR3 is 15 amino acids. Germline V gives CDR1 KGHDR, CDR2 SFDVKD. V gave up 6 bases and J gave up 0 bases; unmatched junction bases: 3. The CDR3 coding sequence is TGTGCCACCAGTTGGGGACAGCCGAACACCGGGGAGCTGTTTTTT. Protein: CATSWGQPNTGELFF.

The chain carries TRBV21-1 and TRBJ2-5; the D call TRBD2 from the table was never checked on the DNA. TRBV21-1 is a pseudogene segment. This CDR3 is built from 12 residues. This CDR3 is CASTTKQETQYF. In nucleotides, the CDR3 is TGTGCCAGCACCACTAAACAAGAGACCCAGTACTTC.

This rearrangement joins TRBV28 to TRBJ2-1, with TRBD1 matching over 9 bases. The V segment lost 4 bases and the J segment 1 base; nucleotides outside the gene matches: 11. Germline loops: CDR1 MDHEN, CDR2 SYDVKM. The CDR3 covers 18 residues. The DNA of the CDR3 is TGTGCCAGCAGTTCCCCGCGAACAGGGGGCGGTTCCTACAATGAGCAGTTCTTC. Amino acid sequence: CASSSPRTGGGSYNEQFF.

The chain combines TRBV5-8 with TRBJ2-7; unclear D gene. The CDR3 spans 12 residues. Germline loops: CDR1 SGHTS, CDR2 YDEGEE. Trimming left V 1 base short and J 7 bases short, with 9 bases between. The CDR3 DNA is TGTGCCAGCAGCTTGACCTTGAGGGAGCAGTACTTC. Protein sequence: CASSLTLREQYF.

The chain is built from TRBV4-1 and TRBJ2-2; TRBD2 agrees at 7 bases. The CDR3 length is 16 residues. Germline V CDR1 and CDR2: MGHRA, YSYEKL. V was clipped by 2 bases and J by 1 base; unmatched bases: 4. This chain's CDR3 is CASSQRRGGNTGELFF. For the CDR3, the DNA is TGCGCCAGCAGCCAAAGGCGCGGGGGGAACACCGGGGAGCTGTTTTTT.

The chain has TRBV5-8 and TRBJ1-5, with unresolved D. The CDR3 runs 14 residues. Deletions cut 3 bases from V and 2 bases from J, with 9 bases between. Germline assignment: CDR1 SGHTS and CDR2 YDEGEE. In DNA form, the CDR3 reads TGTGCCAGCAGCTCTTGGGGAGGCAATCAGCCCCAGCATTTT. Translated, it gives CASSSWGGNQPQHF. Together with reference TRBV5-8 and TRBJ1-5, the CDR3 gives the full variable domain: EAGVTQSPTHLIKTRGQQATLRCSPISGHTSVYWYQQALGLGLQFLLWYDEGEERNRGNFPPRFSGRQFPNYSSELNVNALELEDSALYLCASSSWGGNQPQHFGDGTRLSIL.

The chain recombines TRBV6-5 with TRBJ2-7; 9 bases agree with TRBD1. Losses at the gene ends were 6 bases for V and 3 bases for J; bases not matched to a gene: 3. CDR1 is MNHEY and CDR2 is SVGAGI in the germline V gene. The CDR3 is 13 residues long. The DNA of the CDR3 is TGTGCCAGCAGCGGACAGGGGCACTACGAGCAGTACTTC. Translation gives CASSGQGHYEQYF.